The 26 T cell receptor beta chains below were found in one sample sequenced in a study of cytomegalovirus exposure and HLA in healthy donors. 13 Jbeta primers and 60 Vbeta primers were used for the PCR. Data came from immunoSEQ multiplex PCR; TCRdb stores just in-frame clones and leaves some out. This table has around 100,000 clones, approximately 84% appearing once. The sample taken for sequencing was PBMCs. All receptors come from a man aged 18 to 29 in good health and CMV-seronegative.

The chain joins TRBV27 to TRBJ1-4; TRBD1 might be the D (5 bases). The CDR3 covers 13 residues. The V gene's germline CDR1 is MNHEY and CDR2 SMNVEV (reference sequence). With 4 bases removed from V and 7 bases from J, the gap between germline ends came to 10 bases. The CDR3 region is CASSWGDGEKLFF. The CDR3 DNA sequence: TGTGCCAGCAGTTGGGGGGACGGTGAAAAACTGTTTTTT.

The DNA of the CDR3 is TGTGCCAGCAGCGCGGATAGCGGGAGCCTGGACGAGCAGTACTTC. Its translation: CASSADSGSLDEQYF. The chain has TRBV9 and TRBJ2-7; TRBD2 matches 9 bases. Germline loops: CDR1 SGDLS, CDR2 YYNGEE. The CDR3 sequence is 15 residues long. Trimming at V came to 3 bases and at J to 5 bases, leaving 9 bases not matched to a gene.

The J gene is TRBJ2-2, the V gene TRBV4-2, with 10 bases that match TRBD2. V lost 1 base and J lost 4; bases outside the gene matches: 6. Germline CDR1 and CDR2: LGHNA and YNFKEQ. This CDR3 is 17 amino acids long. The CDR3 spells CASSQAPQREGTGELFF. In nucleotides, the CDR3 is TGTGCCAGCAGCCAAGCTCCCCAGCGGGAGGGCACCGGGGAGCTGTTTTTT.

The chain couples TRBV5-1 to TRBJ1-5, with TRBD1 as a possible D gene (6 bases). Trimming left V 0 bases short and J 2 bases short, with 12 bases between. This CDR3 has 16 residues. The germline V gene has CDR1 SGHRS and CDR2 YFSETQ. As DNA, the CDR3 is TGCGCCAGCAGCTTGGAGGGGGGGCTGGGCAATCAGCCCCAGCATTTT. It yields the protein CASSLEGGLGNQPQHF. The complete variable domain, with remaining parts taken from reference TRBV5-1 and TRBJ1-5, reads KAGVTQTPRYLIKTRGQQVTLSCSPISGHRSVSWYQQTPGQGLQFLFEYFSETQRNKGNFPGRFSGRQFSNSRSEMNVSTLELGDSALYLCASSLEGGLGNQPQHFGDGTRLSIL.

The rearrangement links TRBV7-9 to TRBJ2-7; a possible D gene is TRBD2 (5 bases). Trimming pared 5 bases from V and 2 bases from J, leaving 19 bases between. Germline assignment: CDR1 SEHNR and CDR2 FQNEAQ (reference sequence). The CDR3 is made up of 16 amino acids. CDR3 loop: CASSPRSGVGTYEQYF. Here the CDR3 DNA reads TGTGCCAGCAGCCCACGCTCCGGGGTGGGGACCTACGAGCAGTACTTC.

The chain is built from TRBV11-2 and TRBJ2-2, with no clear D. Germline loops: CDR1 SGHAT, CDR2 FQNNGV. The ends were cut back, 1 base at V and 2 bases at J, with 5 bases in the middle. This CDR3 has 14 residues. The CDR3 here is CASSLVRNTGELFF. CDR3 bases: TGTGCCAGCAGCTTAGTTAGAAACACCGGGGAGCTGTTTTTT.

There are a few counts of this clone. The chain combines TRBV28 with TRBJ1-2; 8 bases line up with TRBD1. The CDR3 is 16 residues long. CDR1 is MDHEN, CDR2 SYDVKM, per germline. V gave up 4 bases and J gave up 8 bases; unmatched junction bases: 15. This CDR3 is CASSSGQGRIRVGYTF. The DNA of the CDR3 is TGTGCCAGCAGTTCCGGACAGGGACGTATTCGGGTGGGCTACACCTTC.

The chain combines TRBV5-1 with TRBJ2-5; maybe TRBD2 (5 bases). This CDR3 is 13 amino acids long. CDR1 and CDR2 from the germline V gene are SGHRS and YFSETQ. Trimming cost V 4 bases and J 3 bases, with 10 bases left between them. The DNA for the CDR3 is TGCGCCAGCAGCCCCTTCGGGGAAGAGACCCAGTACTTC. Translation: CASSPFGEETQYF.

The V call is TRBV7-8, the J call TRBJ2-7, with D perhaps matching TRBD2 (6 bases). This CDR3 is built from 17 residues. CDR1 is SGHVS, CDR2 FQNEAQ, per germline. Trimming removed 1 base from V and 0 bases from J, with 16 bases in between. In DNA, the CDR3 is TGTGCCAGCAGCTTAGAAGGTCGGGGGAGAATCTCCTACGAGCAGTACTTC. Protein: CASSLEGRGRISYEQYF.

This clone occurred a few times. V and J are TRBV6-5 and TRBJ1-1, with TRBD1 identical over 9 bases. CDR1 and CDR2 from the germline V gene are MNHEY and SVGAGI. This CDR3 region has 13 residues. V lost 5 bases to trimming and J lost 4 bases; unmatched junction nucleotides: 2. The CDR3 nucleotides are TGTGCCAGCAGTGGGACAGGGCCCACTGAAGCTTTCTTT. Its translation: CASSGTGPTEAFF.

In nucleotides, the CDR3 is TGTGCCAGCAGTCCGGGAGTAGGGTATGAGCAGTTCTTC. Its protein is CASSPGVGYEQFF. This rearrangement joins TRBV7-6 to TRBJ2-1, with a possible D match to TRBD2 (6 bases). The CDR3 runs to 13 residues. V lost 6 bases to trimming and J lost 8 bases, with 14 bases between them. CDR1 is SGHVS and CDR2 is FNYEAQ in the germline V gene.

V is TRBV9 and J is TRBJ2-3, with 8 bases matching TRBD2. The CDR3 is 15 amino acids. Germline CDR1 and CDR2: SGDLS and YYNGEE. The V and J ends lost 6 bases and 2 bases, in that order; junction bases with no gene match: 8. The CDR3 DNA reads TGTGCCAGCAATAGACTAGCGCAATCCACAGATACGCAGTATTTT. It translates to CASNRLAQSTDTQYF.

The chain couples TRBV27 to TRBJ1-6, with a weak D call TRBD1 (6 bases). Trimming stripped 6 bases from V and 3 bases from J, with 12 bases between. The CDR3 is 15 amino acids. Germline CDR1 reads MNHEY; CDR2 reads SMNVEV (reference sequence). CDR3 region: CASRDGGHYNSPLHF. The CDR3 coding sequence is TGTGCCAGCAGGGATGGGGGCCACTATAATTCACCCCTCCACTTT.

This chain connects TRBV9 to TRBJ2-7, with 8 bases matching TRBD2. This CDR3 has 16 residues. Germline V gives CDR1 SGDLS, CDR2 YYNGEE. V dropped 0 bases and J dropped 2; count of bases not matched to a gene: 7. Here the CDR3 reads CASSVEPTSGAYEQYF. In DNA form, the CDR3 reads TGTGCCAGCAGCGTAGAGCCCACTAGCGGTGCCTACGAGCAGTACTTC. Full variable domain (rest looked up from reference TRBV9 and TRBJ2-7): DSGVTQTPKHLITATGQRVTLRCSPRSGDLSVYWYQQSLDQGLQFLIQYYNGEERAKGNILERFSAQQFPDLHSELNLSSLELGDSALYFCASSVEPTSGAYEQYFGPGTRLTVT.

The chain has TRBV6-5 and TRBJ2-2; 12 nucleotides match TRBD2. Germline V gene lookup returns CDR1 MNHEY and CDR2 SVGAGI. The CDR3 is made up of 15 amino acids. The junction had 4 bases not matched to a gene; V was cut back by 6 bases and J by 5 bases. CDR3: CASRRLAGATGELFF. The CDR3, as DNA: TGTGCCAGCAGACGACTAGCGGGAGCTACCGGGGAGCTGTTTTTT.

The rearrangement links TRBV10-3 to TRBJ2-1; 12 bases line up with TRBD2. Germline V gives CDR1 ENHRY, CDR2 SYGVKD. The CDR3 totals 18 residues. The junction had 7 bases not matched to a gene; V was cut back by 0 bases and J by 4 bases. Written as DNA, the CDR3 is TGTGCCATCAGTGAGTCCCACCCCGGACTAGCGGGGTACAATGAGCAGTTCTTC. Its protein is CAISESHPGLAGYNEQFF.

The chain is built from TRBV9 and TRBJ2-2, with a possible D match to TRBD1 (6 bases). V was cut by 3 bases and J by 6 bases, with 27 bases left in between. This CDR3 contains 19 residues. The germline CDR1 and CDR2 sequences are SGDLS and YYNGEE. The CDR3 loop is CASSGGLGKSTRMAGELFF. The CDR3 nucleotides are TGTGCCAGCAGCGGGGGGCTAGGGAAGAGCACTAGAATGGCCGGGGAGCTGTTTTTT.

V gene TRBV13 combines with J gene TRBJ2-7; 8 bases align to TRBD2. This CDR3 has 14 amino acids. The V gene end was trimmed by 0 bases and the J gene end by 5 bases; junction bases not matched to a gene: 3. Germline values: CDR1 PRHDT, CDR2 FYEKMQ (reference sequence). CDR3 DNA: TGTGCCAGCAGCTTAGGACTAGCGGTGCACGAGCAGTACTTC. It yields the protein CASSLGLAVHEQYF.

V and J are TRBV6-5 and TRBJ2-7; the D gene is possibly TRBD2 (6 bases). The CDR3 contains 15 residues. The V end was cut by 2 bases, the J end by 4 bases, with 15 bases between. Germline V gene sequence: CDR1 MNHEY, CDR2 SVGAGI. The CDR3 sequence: CASSYGDGGRYEQYF. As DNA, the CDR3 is TGTGCCAGCAGTTACGGTGACGGGGGTCGGTACGAGCAGTACTTC.

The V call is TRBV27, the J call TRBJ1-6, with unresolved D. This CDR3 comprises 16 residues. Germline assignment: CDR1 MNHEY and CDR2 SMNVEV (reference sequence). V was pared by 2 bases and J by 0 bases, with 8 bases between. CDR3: CASSLTAVSYNSPLHF. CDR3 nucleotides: TGTGCCAGCAGTTTAACAGCCGTCTCCTATAATTCACCCCTCCACTTT.

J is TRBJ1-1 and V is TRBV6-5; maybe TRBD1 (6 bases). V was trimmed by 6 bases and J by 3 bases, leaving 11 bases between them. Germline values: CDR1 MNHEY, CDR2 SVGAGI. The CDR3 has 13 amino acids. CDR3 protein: CASRLGGYTEAFF. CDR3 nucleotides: TGTGCCAGCAGGCTAGGGGGATACACTGAAGCTTTCTTT.

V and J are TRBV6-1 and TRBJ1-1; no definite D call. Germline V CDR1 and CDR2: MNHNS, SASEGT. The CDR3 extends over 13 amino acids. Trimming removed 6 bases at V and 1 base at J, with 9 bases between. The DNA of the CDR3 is TGTGCCAGCAGGCGGATGGCGAACACTGAAGCTTTCTTT. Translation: CASRRMANTEAFF.

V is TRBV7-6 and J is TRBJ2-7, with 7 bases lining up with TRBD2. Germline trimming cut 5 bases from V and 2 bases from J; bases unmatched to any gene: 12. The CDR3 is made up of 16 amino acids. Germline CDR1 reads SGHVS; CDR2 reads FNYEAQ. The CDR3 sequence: CASSPRRAGPAYEQYF. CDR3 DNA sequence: TGTGCCAGCAGCCCCAGACGAGCGGGACCAGCCTACGAGCAGTACTTC.

In nucleotides, the CDR3 is TGTGCCAGCAGCGCGATTCCGGGACAGGGGGCATTTGAAGCTTTCTTT. This gives the protein CASSAIPGQGAFEAFF. This sequence joins TRBV9 and TRBJ1-1, with TRBD1 matching over 12 bases. The CDR3 covers 16 residues. V gave up 3 bases and J gave up 7 bases; unmatched junction bases: 10. CDR1 and CDR2 from the germline V gene are SGDLS and YYNGEE.

CDR3 in amino acids: CSVDEDRGPEQYF. CDR3 DNA sequence: TGCAGCGTTGATGAGGACAGGGGGCCCGAGCAGTACTTC. This chain uses TRBV29-1 with TRBJ2-7; 11 nucleotides align to TRBD1. The CDR3 is 13 residues long. Germline assignment: CDR1 SQVTM and CDR2 ANQGSEA. V lost 3 bases and J lost 6; bases outside the gene matches: 4.

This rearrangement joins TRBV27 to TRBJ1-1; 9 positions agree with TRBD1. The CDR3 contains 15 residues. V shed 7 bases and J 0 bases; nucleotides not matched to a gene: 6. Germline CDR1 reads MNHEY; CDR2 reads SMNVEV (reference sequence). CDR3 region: CASNPGTGMNTEAFF. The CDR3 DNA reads TGTGCCAGCAACCCCGGGACAGGGATGAACACTGAAGCTTTCTTT.